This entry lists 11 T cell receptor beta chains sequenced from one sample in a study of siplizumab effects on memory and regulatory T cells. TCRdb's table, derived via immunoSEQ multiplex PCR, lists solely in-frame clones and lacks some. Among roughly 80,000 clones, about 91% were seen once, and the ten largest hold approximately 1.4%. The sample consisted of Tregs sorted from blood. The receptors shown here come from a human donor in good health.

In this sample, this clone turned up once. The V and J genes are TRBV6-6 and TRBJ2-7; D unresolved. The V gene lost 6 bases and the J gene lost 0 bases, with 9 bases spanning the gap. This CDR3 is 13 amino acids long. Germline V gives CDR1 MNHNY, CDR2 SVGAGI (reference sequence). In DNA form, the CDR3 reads TGTGCCAGCAGAGGGCGTAGCTCCTACGAGCAGTACTTC. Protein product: CASRGRSSYEQYF.

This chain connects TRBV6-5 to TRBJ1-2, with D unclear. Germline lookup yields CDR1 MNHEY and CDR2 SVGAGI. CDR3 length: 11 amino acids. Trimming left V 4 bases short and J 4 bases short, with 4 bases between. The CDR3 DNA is TGTGCCAGCAGTTCCAGCTATGGCTACACCTTC. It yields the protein CASSSSYGYTF.

This CDR3 reads CASSSGHSSGANVLTF. In DNA, the CDR3 is TGTGCCAGCAGCTCGGGACATTCCTCTGGGGCCAACGTCCTGACTTTC. This chain connects TRBV7-2 to TRBJ2-6; a weak D match, TRBD1 (6 bases). V gave up 4 bases and J gave up 0 bases, with 10 bases separating them. This CDR3 comprises 16 residues. Germline assignment: CDR1 SGHTA and CDR2 FQGNSA.

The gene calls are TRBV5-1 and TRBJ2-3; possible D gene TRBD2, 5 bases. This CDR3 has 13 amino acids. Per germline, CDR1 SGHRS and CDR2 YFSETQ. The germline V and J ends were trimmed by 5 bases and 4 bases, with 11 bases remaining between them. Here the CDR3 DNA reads TGCGCCAGCAGGGGTCGGGAAGCAGATACGCAGTATTTT. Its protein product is CASRGREADTQYF. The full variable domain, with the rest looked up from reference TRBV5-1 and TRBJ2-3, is KAGVTQTPRYLIKTRGQQVTLSCSPISGHRSVSWYQQTPGQGLQFLFEYFSETQRNKGNFPGRFSGRQFSNSRSEMNVSTLELGDSALYLCASRGREADTQYFGPGTRLTVL.

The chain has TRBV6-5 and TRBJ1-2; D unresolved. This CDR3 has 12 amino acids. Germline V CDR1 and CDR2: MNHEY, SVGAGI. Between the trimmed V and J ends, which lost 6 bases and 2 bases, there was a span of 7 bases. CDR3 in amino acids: CASRPINYGYTF. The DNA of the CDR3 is TGTGCCAGCAGGCCGATAAACTATGGCTACACCTTC.

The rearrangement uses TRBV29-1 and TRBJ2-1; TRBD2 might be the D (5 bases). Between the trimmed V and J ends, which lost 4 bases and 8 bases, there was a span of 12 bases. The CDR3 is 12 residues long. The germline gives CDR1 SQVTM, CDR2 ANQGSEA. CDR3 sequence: CSVGGWGDEQFF. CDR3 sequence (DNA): TGCAGCGTTGGCGGGTGGGGAGATGAGCAGTTCTTC.

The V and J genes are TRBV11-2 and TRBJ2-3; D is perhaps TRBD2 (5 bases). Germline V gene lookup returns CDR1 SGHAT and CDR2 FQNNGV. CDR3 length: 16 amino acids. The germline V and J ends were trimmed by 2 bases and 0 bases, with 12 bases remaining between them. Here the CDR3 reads CASSLYLALSTDTQYF. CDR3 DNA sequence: TGTGCCAGCAGCTTATACCTAGCCCTAAGCACAGATACGCAGTATTTT.

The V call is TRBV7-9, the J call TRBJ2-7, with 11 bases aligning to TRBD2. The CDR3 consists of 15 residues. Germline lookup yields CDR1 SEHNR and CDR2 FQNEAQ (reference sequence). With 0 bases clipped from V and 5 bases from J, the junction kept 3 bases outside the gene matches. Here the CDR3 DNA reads TGTGCCAGCAGCTTAGCACTAGCGGGGGTCAACGAGCAGTACTTC. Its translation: CASSLALAGVNEQYF.

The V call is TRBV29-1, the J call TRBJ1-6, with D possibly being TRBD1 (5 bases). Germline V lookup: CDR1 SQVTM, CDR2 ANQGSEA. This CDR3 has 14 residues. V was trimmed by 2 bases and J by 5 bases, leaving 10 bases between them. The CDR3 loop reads CSVEPQGNNSPLHF. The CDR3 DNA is TGCAGCGTTGAACCTCAGGGAAATAATTCACCCCTCCACTTT. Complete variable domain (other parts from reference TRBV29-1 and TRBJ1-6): SAVISQKPSRDICQRGTSLTIQCQVDSQVTMMFWYRQQPGQSLTLIATANQGSEATYESGFVIDKFPISRPNLTFSTLTVSNMSPEDSSIYLCSVEPQGNNSPLHFGNGTRLTVT.

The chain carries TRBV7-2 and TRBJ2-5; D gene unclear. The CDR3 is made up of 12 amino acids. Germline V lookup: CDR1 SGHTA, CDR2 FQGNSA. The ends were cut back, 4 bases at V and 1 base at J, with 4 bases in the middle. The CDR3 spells CASSWTQETQYF. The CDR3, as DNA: TGTGCCAGCAGCTGGACCCAAGAGACCCAGTACTTC.

The CDR3 DNA follows: TGTGCCAGCAGTTCCTACGCCGGTACGCAGTATTTT. Its protein product is CASSSYAGTQYF. This chain links TRBV6-5 with TRBJ2-3; no clear D gene. This CDR3 region has 12 residues. CDR1 is MNHEY, CDR2 SVGAGI, per germline. Trimming cost V 4 bases and J 8 bases, with 10 bases left between them.